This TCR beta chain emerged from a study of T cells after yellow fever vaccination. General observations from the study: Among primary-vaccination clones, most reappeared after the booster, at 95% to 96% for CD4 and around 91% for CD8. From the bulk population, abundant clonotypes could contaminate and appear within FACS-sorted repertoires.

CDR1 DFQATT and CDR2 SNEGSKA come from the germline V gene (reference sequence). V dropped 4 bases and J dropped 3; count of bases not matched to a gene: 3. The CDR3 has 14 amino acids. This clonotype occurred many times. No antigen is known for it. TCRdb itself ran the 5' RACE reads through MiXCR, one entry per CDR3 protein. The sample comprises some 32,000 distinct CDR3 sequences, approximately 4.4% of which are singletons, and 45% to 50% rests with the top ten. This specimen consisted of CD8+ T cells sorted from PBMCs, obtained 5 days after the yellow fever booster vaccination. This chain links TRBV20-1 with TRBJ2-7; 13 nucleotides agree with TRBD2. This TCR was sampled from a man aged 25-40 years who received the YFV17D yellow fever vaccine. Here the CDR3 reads CSATTSGRDYEQYF. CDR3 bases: TGCAGTGCTACCACTAGCGGGAGGGACTACGAGCAGTACTTC.